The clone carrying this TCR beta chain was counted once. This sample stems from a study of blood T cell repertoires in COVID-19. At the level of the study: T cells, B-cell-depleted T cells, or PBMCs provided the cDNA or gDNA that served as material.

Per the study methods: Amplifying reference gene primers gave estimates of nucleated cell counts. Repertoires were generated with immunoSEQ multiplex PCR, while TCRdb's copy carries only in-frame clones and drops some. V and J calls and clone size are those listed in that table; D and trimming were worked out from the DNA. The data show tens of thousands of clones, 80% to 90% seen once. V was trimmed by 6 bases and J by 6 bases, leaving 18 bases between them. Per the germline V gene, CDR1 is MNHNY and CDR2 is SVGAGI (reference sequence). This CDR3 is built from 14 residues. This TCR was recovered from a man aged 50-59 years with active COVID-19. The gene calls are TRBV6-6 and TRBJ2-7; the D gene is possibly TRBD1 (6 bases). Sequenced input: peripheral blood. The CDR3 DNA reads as TGTGCCAGCAGCCTCGGGCCGCTCAGGGGCGAGCAGTACTTC. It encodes CASSLGPLRGEQYF.